The T cell receptor (beta chain) under discussion was sequenced for a study of blood T cell repertoires in COVID-19 (dated by TCRdb to the early 2020s). Study-wide context: Collaborator samples came from the United States, Italy and Spain and covered acute and convalescent phases of COVID-19. The sample metadata nearly always contained a de-identified subject ID, COVID-19 status, age in years and sex. The material from the prospective study consisted of cDNA or gDNA derived from T cells, B-cell-depleted T cells, or PBMCs. Samples were obtained from the ongoing ImmuneRACE study (first 160 participants) and from about 1,300 subjects provided by 6 global collaborators. Subjects who had been exposed to COVID-19, were actively infected with it, or had recovered from it provided the deeply sampled blood TCRbeta repertoires that made up the dataset. The repertoires were made available in a free public database intended to serve as a resource for research on the immune response to SARS-CoV-2. Where HLA class I and class II types were available, the types were taken from metadata supplied by the sample provider, not from assay-based typing. Study-wide conclusions, independent of this receptor: Clinical and demographic metadata were provided uncurated, with the amount varying by source and participant.

The immunoSEQ Assay, a bias-controlled multiplex PCR, was used to amplify TCRbeta CDR3 regions from genomic DNA. The original methods were these. Within the assay, amplification of reference gene primers was used to estimate how many nucleated cells each sample contained. Sequence reads were collapsed and filtered to measure the absolute abundance of every unique TCRbeta CDR3 rearrangement. For each sample, productive Simpson clonality was calculated by taking the square root of Simpson's diversity index across productive rearrangements. TCRdb stores this immuneACCESS table with in-frame sequences only. Part of the clones is absent; in the studies checked, under half of the shortfall reflects unresolved V genes, and no reason is known for the rest. The DNA was the basis for D and trimming; V, J and clone size are from that table. In this sample the table shows around 130,000 clones, 80% to 85% of which occur a single time. The top ten constitute around 8.6% of the sample.

Relative to germline, V is missing 6 bases and J is missing 4 bases, with 7 bases of the junction outside any gene match. Per the germline V gene, MNHEY is the CDR1 and SVGAGI is the CDR2. Its CDR3 holds 14 amino acids, cysteine through phenylalanine. The CDR3 DNA has 42 bases and is translated from base 1. Collaborating institutions collected whole blood in K2EDTA tubes following their own protocols. For TCRbeta analysis, collaborator samples were shipped as frozen whole blood, as isolated PBMCs, or as DNA extracted from either sample type. To note about this clone: Its antigen remains undetermined. No much larger clone exists at a distance of one base, and base qualities are not known.

This chain joins TRBV6-5 to TRBJ1-2; TRBD1 lines up with 8 middle nucleotides. Sequences were obtained from peripheral blood. This clonotype originated in a human donor in a cohort sampled during active COVID-19. The DNA is TGTGCCAGCAGCCGGACAGGGAACGGCTATGGCTACACCTTC. This gives the protein CASSRTGNGYGYTF.